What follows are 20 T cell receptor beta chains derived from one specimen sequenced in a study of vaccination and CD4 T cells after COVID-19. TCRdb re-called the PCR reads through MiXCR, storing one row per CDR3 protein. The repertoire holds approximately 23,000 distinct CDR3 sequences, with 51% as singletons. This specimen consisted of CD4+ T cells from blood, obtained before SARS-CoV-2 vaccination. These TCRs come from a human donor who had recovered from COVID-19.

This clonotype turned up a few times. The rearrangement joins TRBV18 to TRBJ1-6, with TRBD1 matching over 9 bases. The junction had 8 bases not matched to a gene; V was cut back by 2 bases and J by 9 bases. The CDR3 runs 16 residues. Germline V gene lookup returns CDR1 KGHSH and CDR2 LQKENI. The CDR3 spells CASSPLGQGTGSPLHF. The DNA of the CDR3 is TGTGCCAGCTCACCATTGGGACAGGGTACGGGTTCACCCCTCCACTTT.

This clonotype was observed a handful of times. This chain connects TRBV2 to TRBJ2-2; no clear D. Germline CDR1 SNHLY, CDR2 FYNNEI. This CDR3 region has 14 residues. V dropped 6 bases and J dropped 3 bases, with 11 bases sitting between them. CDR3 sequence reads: CASRNDGYTGELFF. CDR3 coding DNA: TGTGCCAGCAGGAATGACGGATACACCGGGGAGCTGTTTTTT.

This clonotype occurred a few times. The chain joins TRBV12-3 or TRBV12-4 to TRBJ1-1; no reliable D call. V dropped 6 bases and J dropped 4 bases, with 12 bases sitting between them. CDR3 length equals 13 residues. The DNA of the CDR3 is TGTGCCAGCAGCTCAACAGTGGGCACTGAAGCTTTCTTT. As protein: CASSSTVGTEAFF.

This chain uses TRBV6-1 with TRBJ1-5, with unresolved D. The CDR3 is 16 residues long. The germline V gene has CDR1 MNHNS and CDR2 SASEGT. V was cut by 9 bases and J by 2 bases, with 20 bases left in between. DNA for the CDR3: TGTGCCAGTACACCCGAGGACGGAGCACGCAATCAGCCCCAGCATTTT. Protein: CASTPEDGARNQPQHF.

CDR3 loop: CASSFDPSSYEQYF. CDR3 sequence (DNA): TGTGCCAGCAGTTTCGACCCGAGCTCCTACGAGCAGTACTTC. V usage is TRBV28 and J usage is TRBJ2-7; D ambiguous. Germline loops: CDR1 MDHEN, CDR2 SYDVKM. The CDR3 is 14 amino acids. V was cut by 3 bases and J by 0 bases, with 9 bases left in between. Filled out from reference TRBV28 and TRBJ2-7, the complete variable domain reads DVKVTQSSRYLVKRTGEKVFLECVQDMDHENMFWYRQDPGLGLRLIYFSYDVKMKEKGDIPEGYSVSREKKERFSLILESASTNQTSMYLCASSFDPSSYEQYFGPGTRLTVT.

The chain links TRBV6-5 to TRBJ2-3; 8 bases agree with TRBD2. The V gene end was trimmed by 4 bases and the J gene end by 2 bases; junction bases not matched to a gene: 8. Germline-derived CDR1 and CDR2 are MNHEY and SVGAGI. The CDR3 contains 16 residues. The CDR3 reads CASSSILAVNTDTQYF. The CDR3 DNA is TGTGCCAGCAGTTCAATACTAGCGGTTAACACAGATACGCAGTATTTT.

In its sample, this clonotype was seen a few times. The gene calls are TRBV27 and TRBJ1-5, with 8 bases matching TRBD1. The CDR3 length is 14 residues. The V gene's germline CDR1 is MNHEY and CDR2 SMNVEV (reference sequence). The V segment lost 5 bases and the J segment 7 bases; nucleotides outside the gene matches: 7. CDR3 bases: TGTGCCAGCAGTATACAGGGGGTAGGGCAGCCCCAGCATTTT. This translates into CASSIQGVGQPQHF.

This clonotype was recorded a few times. DNA for the CDR3: TGTGCCACCTCGCCCAGACTGGAGACCCAGTACTTC. It translates to CATSPRLETQYF. This rearrangement joins TRBV10-3 to TRBJ2-5, with D unclear. The CDR3 has 12 amino acids. The germline V gene has CDR1 ENHRY and CDR2 SYGVKD. V dropped 10 bases and J dropped 5 bases, with 14 bases sitting between them.

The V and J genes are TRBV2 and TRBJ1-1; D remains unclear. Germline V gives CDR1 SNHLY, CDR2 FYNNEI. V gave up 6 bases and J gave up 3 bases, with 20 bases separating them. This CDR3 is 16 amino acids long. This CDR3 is CASRSTVSSFDTEAFF. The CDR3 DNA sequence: TGTGCCAGCAGAAGCACAGTAAGCAGCTTTGACACTGAAGCTTTCTTT.

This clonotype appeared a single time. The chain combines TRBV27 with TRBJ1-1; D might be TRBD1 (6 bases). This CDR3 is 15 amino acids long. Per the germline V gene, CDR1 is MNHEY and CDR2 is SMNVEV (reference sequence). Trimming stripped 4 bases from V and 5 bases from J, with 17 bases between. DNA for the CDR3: TGTGCCAGCAGTTCATGGGGGGCTCAGATGACTGAAGCTTTCTTT. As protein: CASSSWGAQMTEAFF.

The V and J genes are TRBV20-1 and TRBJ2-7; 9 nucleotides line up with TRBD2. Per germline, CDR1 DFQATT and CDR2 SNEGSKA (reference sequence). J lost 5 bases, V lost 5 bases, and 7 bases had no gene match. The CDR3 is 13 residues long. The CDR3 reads CSAGLAGMNEQYF. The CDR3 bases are TGCAGTGCTGGGCTAGCGGGAATGAACGAGCAGTACTTC.

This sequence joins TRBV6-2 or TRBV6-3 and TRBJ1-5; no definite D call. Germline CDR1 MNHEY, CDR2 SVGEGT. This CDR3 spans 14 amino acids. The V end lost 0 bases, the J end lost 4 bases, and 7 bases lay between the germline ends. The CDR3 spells CASSYSLGNQPQHF. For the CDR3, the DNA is TGTGCCAGCAGTTACTCGTTAGGGAATCAGCCCCAGCATTTT.

CDR3 loop: CASSLVARGEQYF. CDR3 bases: TGTGCCAGCAGCCTAGTTGCACGGGGCGAGCAGTACTTC. J is TRBJ2-7 and V is TRBV7-2; TRBD2 is a possible D gene (5 bases). Trimming left V 5 bases short and J 6 bases short, with 14 bases between. Germline CDR1 SGHTA, CDR2 FQGNSA. The CDR3 is 13 residues long.

CDR3 DNA sequence: TGTGCCACTAAACGCCTACCAACTTACAATGAGCAGTTCTTC. Its translation: CATKRLPTYNEQFF. V is TRBV27 and J is TRBJ2-1; D call uncertain. V was shortened by 10 bases and J by 4 bases, with 17 bases between the two germline ends. CDR3 length equals 14 residues. CDR1 is MNHEY and CDR2 is SMNVEV in the germline V gene (reference sequence).

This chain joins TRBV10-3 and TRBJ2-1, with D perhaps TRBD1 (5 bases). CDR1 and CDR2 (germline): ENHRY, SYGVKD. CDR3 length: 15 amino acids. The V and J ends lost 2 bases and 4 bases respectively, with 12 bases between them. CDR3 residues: CAISENLDRYNEQFF. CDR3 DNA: TGTGCCATCAGTGAGAACCTCGACAGATACAATGAGCAGTTCTTC.

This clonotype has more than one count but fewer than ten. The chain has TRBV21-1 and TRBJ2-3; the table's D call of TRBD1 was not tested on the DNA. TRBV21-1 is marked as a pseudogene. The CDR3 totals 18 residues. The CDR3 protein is CASSKDEGRTGTADTQYF. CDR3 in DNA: TGTGCCAGCAGCAAAGATGAGGGAAGGACAGGGACGGCAGATACGCAGTATTTT.

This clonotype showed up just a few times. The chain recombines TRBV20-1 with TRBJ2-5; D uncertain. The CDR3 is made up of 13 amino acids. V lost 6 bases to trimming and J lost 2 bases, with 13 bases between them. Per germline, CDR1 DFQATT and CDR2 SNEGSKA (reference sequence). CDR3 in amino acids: CSATKLGQETQYF. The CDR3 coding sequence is TGCAGTGCCACGAAGCTTGGGCAAGAGACCCAGTACTTC.

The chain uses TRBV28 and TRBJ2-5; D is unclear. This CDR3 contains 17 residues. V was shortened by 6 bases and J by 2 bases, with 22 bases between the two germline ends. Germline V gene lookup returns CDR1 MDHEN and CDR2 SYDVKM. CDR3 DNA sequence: TGTGCCAGCAGCTACACTATCCGAGAGATCGGACAAGAGACCCAGTACTTC. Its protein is CASSYTIREIGQETQYF.

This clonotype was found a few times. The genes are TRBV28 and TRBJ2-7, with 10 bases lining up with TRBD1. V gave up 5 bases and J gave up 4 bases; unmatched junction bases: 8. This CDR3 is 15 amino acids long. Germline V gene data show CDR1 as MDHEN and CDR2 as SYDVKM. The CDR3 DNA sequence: TGTGCCAGCAGTATAACGACAGGGGGCAAGTACGAGCAGTACTTC. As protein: CASSITTGGKYEQYF.

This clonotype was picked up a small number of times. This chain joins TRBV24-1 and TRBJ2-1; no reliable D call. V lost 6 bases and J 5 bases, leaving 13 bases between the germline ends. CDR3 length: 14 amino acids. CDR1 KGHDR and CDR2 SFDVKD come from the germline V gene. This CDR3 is CATSRVGGHNEQFF. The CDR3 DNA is TGTGCCACCAGTCGAGTGGGCGGTCACAATGAGCAGTTCTTC.